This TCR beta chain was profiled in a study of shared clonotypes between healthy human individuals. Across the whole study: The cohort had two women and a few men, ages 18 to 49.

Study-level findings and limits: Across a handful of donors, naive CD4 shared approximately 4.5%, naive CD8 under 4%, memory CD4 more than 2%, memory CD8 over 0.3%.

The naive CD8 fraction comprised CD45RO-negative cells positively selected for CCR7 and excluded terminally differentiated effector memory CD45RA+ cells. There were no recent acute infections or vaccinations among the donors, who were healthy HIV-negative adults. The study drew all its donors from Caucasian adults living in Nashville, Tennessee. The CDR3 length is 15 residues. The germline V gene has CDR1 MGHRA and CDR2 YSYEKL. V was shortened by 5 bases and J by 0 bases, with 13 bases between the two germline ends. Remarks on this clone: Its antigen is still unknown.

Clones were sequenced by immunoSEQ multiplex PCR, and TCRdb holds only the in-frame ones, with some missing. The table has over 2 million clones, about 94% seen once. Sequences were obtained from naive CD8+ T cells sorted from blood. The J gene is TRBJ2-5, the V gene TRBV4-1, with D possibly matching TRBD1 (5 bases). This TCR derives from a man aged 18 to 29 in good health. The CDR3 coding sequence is TGCGCCAGCAGCTTTGGGGCAGCGTACCAAGAGACCCAGTACTTC. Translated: CASSFGAAYQETQYF.